The 23 T cell receptor beta chains presented below share a single source sample, sequenced in a study of siplizumab effects on memory and regulatory T cells. Data came from immunoSEQ multiplex PCR; TCRdb stores just in-frame clones and leaves some out. The sample yields approximately 100,000 clones, about 93% seen once. Specimen: non-Treg CD4+ T cells sorted from blood. The receptors were gathered from a human donor in good health.

This clone was seen more than once but under ten times. The chain couples TRBV19 to TRBJ1-1; D gene ambiguous. CDR3 length equals 14 residues. The germline CDR1 and CDR2 sequences are LNHDA and SQIVND (reference sequence). Trimming took 5 bases from V and 6 from J, leaving 16 bases between them. DNA for the CDR3: TGTGCCAGTAGTTACGGCGGTCGGGTCGCTGAAGCTTTCTTT. Its protein is CASSYGGRVAEAFF.

The chain has TRBV2 and TRBJ1-1, with TRBD1 matching 7 bases. The CDR3 totals 14 residues. V gave up 6 bases and J gave up 0 bases; unmatched junction bases: 4. Germline CDR1 reads SNHLY; CDR2 reads FYNNEI. The CDR3 spells CASSRQGVNTEAFF. CDR3 bases: TGTGCCAGCAGCAGACAGGGTGTGAACACTGAAGCTTTCTTT.

The chain has TRBV6-1 and TRBJ1-4, with D uncertain. The CDR3 spans 14 residues. Trimming stripped 3 bases from V and 5 bases from J, with 10 bases between. Germline values: CDR1 MNHNS, CDR2 SASEGT. The CDR3 is CASSEERFNEKLFF. DNA of the CDR3: TGTGCCAGCAGTGAGGAGAGATTCAATGAAAAACTGTTTTTT.

The genes are TRBV6-5 and TRBJ2-2; no clear D. The CDR3 is 15 amino acids. With 0 bases removed from V and 1 base from J, the gap between germline ends came to 6 bases. Germline V gene sequence: CDR1 MNHEY, CDR2 SVGAGI. This CDR3 is CASSYSVVNTGELFF. Written as DNA, the CDR3 is TGTGCCAGCAGTTACTCCGTTGTGAACACCGGGGAGCTGTTTTTT.

This chain links TRBV27 with TRBJ2-7, with 7 nucleotides matching TRBD2. Germline V gives CDR1 MNHEY, CDR2 SMNVEV (reference sequence). V shed 6 bases and J 1 base; nucleotides not matched to a gene: 12. CDR3 length: 16 residues. This CDR3 is CASRERGDLSSYEQYF. For the CDR3, the DNA is TGTGCCAGCAGAGAACGGGGGGACCTGTCGTCCTACGAGCAGTACTTC.

The chain recombines TRBV10-3 with TRBJ2-2, with TRBD2 matching 10 bases. Germline values: CDR1 ENHRY, CDR2 SYGVKD. The length of the CDR3 is 15 residues. The V gene end was trimmed by 5 bases and the J gene end by 6 bases; junction bases not matched to a gene: 6. The CDR3 is CAISLGTSEAGELFF. Written as DNA, the CDR3 is TGTGCCATCAGTCTAGGGACTAGCGAGGCCGGGGAGCTGTTTTTT.

The rearrangement uses TRBV30 and TRBJ1-1; D is undetermined. Germline V gives CDR1 GTSNPN, CDR2 SVGIG (reference sequence). This CDR3 contains 11 residues. Trimming shortened V by 5 bases and J by 5 bases, and 9 bases separated the two germline ends. CDR3 region: CAWGHSTEAFF. The CDR3 DNA sequence: TGTGCCTGGGGGCACAGTACTGAAGCTTTCTTT.

This chain links TRBV23-1 with TRBJ2-7; either TRBD1 or TRBD2 may fit D (5 bases each). TRBV23-1 is an ORF; its function is uncertain. Trimming took 4 bases from V and 0 from J, leaving 19 bases between them. The CDR3 runs 17 residues. The CDR3 protein is CASSRGPRDPISYEQYF. CDR3 coding DNA: TGCGCCAGCAGTCGAGGGCCACGGGACCCGATCTCCTACGAGCAGTACTTC.

The chain links TRBV28 to TRBJ2-4; D call uncertain. From germline, CDR1 is MDHEN and CDR2 SYDVKM. There are 15 residues in the CDR3. V lost 6 bases to trimming and J lost 0 bases, with 12 bases between them. The CDR3 bases are TGTGCCAGCAGGGGCACCATGGGAGCCAAAAACATTCAGTACTTC. It translates to CASRGTMGAKNIQYF.

This chain links TRBV5-4 with TRBJ1-5; D is unclear. The CDR3 runs 14 residues. The V gene's germline CDR1 is SGHNT and CDR2 YYREEE (reference sequence). V lost 0 bases to trimming and J lost 0 bases, with 4 bases between them. This CDR3 reads CASSLGVSNQPQHF. DNA for the CDR3: TGTGCCAGCAGCTTGGGAGTTAGCAATCAGCCCCAGCATTTT.

The rearrangement joins TRBV6-5 to TRBJ2-3; tentatively, D is TRBD2 (6 bases). The CDR3 is made up of 14 amino acids. Germline V CDR1 and CDR2: MNHEY, SVGAGI. V shed 6 bases and J shed 2 bases, with 12 bases lying between them. The CDR3 DNA follows: TGTGCCAGCAGAATTAGCGGCTTCACAGATACGCAGTATTTT. Translation: CASRISGFTDTQYF.

V is TRBV30 and J is TRBJ1-6; D not resolved. This CDR3 has 14 amino acids. Germline CDR1 is GTSNPN and CDR2 is SVGIG (reference sequence). V was pared by 0 bases and J by 8 bases, with 11 bases between. The CDR3 sequence: CAWSVRQFDSPLHF. The CDR3 DNA follows: TGTGCCTGGAGTGTAAGGCAGTTTGATTCACCCCTCCACTTT.

The J gene is TRBJ2-7, the V gene TRBV4-2; no clear D gene. CDR3 size: 16 residues. The V end was cut by 0 bases, the J end by 0 bases, with 12 bases between. Germline V gene sequence: CDR1 LGHNA, CDR2 YNFKEQ. The CDR3 nucleotides read TGTGCCAGCAGCCAAGATCCATCCAGTACCTCCTACGAGCAGTACTTC. Translated, it gives CASSQDPSSTSYEQYF.

The genes are TRBV6-1 and TRBJ2-7; a weak D match, TRBD2 (6 bases). CDR3 length: 14 amino acids. Germline values: CDR1 MNHNS, CDR2 SASEGT. V was cut by 6 bases and J by 2 bases, with 14 bases left in between. CDR3 sequence (DNA): TGTGCCAGCAGATCCGGGACTCACACCTACGAGCAGTACTTC. Amino acids: CASRSGTHTYEQYF.

The gene calls are TRBV4-3 and TRBJ1-4; D gene ambiguous. The germline V gene encodes CDR1 LGHNA and CDR2 YSLEER. The CDR3 totals 18 residues. Trimming cost V 0 bases and J 0 bases, with 14 bases left between them. Written as DNA, the CDR3 is TGCGCCAGCAGCCAAGATAACTACAGTCCTACAACTAATGAAAAACTGTTTTTT. This codes for CASSQDNYSPTTNEKLFF.

In DNA form, the CDR3 reads TGCGCCAGCAGCTTGGCCCCCCAGGGATTCACAGATACGCAGTATTTT. It encodes CASSLAPQGFTDTQYF. The chain employs TRBV5-1 and TRBJ2-3, with D tentatively TRBD1 (5 bases). Germline lookup yields CDR1 SGHRS and CDR2 YFSETQ. The CDR3 length is 16 residues. Trimming removed 0 bases at V and 2 bases at J, with 13 bases between.

The chain joins TRBV6-6 to TRBJ2-4; 9 nucleotides line up with TRBD2. J gave up 3 bases and V 2 bases, and 5 bases lay outside the gene matches. Germline CDR1 is MNHNY and CDR2 is SVGAGI (reference sequence). This CDR3 has 16 residues. CDR3 nucleotide sequence: TGTGCCAGCAGTTACGGGACTAGCACTGGCAAAAACATTCAGTACTTC. Translating gives CASSYGTSTGKNIQYF.

The CDR3 protein is CASSLAPATEAFF. Here the CDR3 DNA reads TGTGCCAGCAGCTTAGCGCCGGCTACTGAAGCTTTCTTT. This sequence joins TRBV7-9 and TRBJ1-1; D is uncertain. The CDR3 length is 13 residues. Trimming cost V 0 bases and J 5 bases, with 7 bases left between them. CDR1 and CDR2 (germline): SEHNR, FQNEAQ (reference sequence).

The chain links TRBV12-5 to TRBJ2-6, with 9 positions matching TRBD1. This CDR3 is 18 amino acids long. CDR1 and CDR2 (germline): LGHNT, FRNRAP. V lost 8 bases, J lost 0 bases, and 11 bases stayed unmatched. The CDR3 is CASNTGTGLSSGANVLTF. DNA of the CDR3: TGTGCTAGTAACACCGGGACAGGGCTGAGCTCTGGGGCCAACGTCCTGACTTTC.

The gene calls are TRBV2 and TRBJ2-7; 12 bases match TRBD1. This CDR3 is built from 19 residues. Trimming took 3 bases from V and 4 from J; bases not matched to a gene: 16. CDR1 and CDR2 from the germline V gene are SNHLY and FYNNEI. CDR3 region: CASSDLIFAGTGGKYEQYF. In DNA, the CDR3 is TGTGCCAGCAGTGATCTGATTTTTGCCGGGACAGGGGGCAAGTACGAGCAGTACTTC.

This clone has only a few counts. V usage is TRBV28 and J usage is TRBJ1-1; 8 bases line up with TRBD1. Germline V gene lookup returns CDR1 MDHEN and CDR2 SYDVKM. V lost 4 bases to trimming and J lost 4 bases; unmatched junction nucleotides: 2. This CDR3 has 13 amino acids. The CDR3 protein is CASSSGTGTEAFF. CDR3 nucleotides: TGTGCCAGCAGTTCCGGGACAGGCACTGAAGCTTTCTTT.

The chain combines TRBV4-3 with TRBJ2-1; D not resolved. Between the trimmed V and J ends, which lost 4 bases and 0 bases, there was a span of 10 bases. This CDR3 comprises 15 residues. Germline lookup yields CDR1 LGHNA and CDR2 YSLEER. CDR3 in amino acids: CASSPIYLSYNEQFF. The CDR3 bases are TGCGCCAGCAGCCCAATATACCTCTCCTACAATGAGCAGTTCTTC.

The chain has TRBV7-2 and TRBJ2-3; D is unclear. The CDR3 covers 12 residues. Between the trimmed V and J ends, which lost 5 bases and 4 bases, there was a span of 7 bases. Germline CDR1 SGHTA, CDR2 FQGNSA. The CDR3 here is CASSPPPDTQYF. The DNA of the CDR3 is TGTGCCAGCAGCCCCCCCCCAGATACGCAGTATTTT.